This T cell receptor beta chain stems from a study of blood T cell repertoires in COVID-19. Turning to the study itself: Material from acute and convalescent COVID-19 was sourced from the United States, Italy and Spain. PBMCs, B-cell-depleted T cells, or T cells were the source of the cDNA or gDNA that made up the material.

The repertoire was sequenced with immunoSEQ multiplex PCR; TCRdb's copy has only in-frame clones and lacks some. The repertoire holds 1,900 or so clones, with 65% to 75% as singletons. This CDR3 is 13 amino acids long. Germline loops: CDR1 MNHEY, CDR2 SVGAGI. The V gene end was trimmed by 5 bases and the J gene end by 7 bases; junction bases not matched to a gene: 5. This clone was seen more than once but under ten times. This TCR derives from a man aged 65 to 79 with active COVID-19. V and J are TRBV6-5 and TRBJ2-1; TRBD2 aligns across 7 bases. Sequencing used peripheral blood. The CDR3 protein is CASSRGSSNEQFF. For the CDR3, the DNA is TGTGCCAGCAGTCGCGGGAGCTCGAATGAGCAGTTCTTC.